This T cell receptor (beta chain) came from a study of blood T cell repertoires in COVID-19. Whole-study context: Spain, Italy and the United States supplied samples that represented acute and convalescent COVID-19. The analysed material was cDNA or gDNA that came from T cells, B-cell-depleted T cells, or PBMCs.

Cohorts were determined from participant-reported clinical history. Either two negative PCRs, clearance, or symptom resolution qualified Cohort 3 donors as recovered. Method: immunoSEQ multiplex PCR; TCRdb's copy keeps in-frame clones and lacks some. The table lists around 150,000 clones, roughly 88% of them singletons, with 13% in the top ten. The V end lost 3 bases, the J end lost 5 bases, and 9 bases lay between the germline ends. Looked up from germline, CDR1 is KGHSH and CDR2 is LQKENI. There are 13 residues in the CDR3. This sequence originates from a woman aged 55 to 70 who had recovered from COVID-19. The V call is TRBV18, the J call TRBJ2-3, with a tentative D call TRBD2 (6 bases). Sequencing was performed on PBMCs or T cells enriched from blood (not recorded which). The CDR3 region is CASSPGLRDTQYF. CDR3 DNA sequence: TGTGCCAGCTCACCGGGACTCAGAGATACGCAGTATTTT.